This passage covers 18 T cell receptor beta chains from one sample sequenced in a study of blood T cell repertoires in COVID-19. Measured with immunoSEQ multiplex PCR; TCRdb has only the in-frame clones, and not every one. Of 350,000 or so clones listed, approximately 84% were seen once; the top ten hold 1%. The sequencing sample was made of PBMCs or T cells enriched from blood (not recorded which). The receptors shown here come from a woman aged 25-40 years who had recovered from COVID-19.

This clone was counted a single time. The V call is TRBV29-1, the J call TRBJ2-3; TRBD2 matches 14 bases. The germline V gene encodes CDR1 SQVTM and CDR2 ANQGSEA. V gave up 7 bases and J gave up 5 bases; unmatched junction bases: 8. The CDR3 spans 15 residues. The CDR3 here is CSGGLAGGPRDTQYF. The CDR3 DNA reads as TGCAGCGGCGGACTAGCGGGGGGCCCAAGAGATACGCAGTATTTT.

This chain joins TRBV7-6 and TRBJ1-1; TRBD1 agrees at 9 bases. This CDR3 is built from 16 residues. V was pared by 5 bases and J by 0 bases, with 7 bases of the junction left unmatched. Germline values: CDR1 SGHVS, CDR2 FNYEAQ. The CDR3: CASSRTGERLNTEAFF. The CDR3 DNA reads as TGTGCCAGCAGCCGGACAGGGGAAAGGTTGAACACTGAAGCTTTCTTT.

The rearrangement uses TRBV5-1 and TRBJ2-1, with 9 bases aligning to TRBD2. V shed 0 bases, J shed 5 bases, and the junction held 9 bases outside the gene matches. The germline gives CDR1 SGHRS, CDR2 YFSETQ. This CDR3 is 17 amino acids long. The CDR3 nucleotides read TGCGCCAGCAGCTTGGTCTTAGGCGGGGGGGCCCACAATGAGCAGTTCTTC. Its translation is CASSLVLGGGAHNEQFF.

V and J are TRBV7-8 and TRBJ1-5; TRBD1 agrees at 7 bases. This CDR3 has 16 residues. CDR1 and CDR2 from the germline V gene are SGHVS and FQNEAQ. The V segment lost 8 bases and the J segment 5 bases; nucleotides outside the gene matches: 15. In DNA form, the CDR3 reads TGTGCCAGCGGTTTTGACCGGGACAGTGGGGATCAGCCCCAGCATTTT. This encodes CASGFDRDSGDQPQHF.

CDR3 region: CASSAKPSGWTVGTQYF. CDR3 sequence (DNA): TGTGCCAGCAGTGCCAAGCCTAGCGGGTGGACTGTAGGTACGCAGTATTTT. The rearrangement joins TRBV2 to TRBJ2-3; 8 nucleotides line up with TRBD2. CDR1 and CDR2 (germline): SNHLY, FYNNEI. The CDR3 runs 17 residues. V lost 4 bases to trimming and J lost 8 bases; unmatched junction nucleotides: 17. Drawing the rest from reference TRBV2 and TRBJ2-3, the complete variable domain is EPEVTQTPSHQVTQMGQEVILRCVPISNHLYFYWYRQILGQKVEFLVSFYNNEISEKSEIFDDQFSVERPDGSNFTLKIRSTKLEDSAMYFCASSAKPSGWTVGTQYFGPGTRLTVL.

V is TRBV7-9 and J is TRBJ1-1; TRBD1 agrees at 9 bases. The CDR3 totals 14 residues. CDR1 is SEHNR, CDR2 FQNEAQ, per germline (reference sequence). V shed 3 bases, J shed 5 bases, and the junction held 4 bases outside the gene matches. CDR3 in amino acids: CASSFDRGGTEAFF. The CDR3 coding sequence is TGTGCCAGCAGCTTCGACAGGGGGGGAACTGAAGCTTTCTTT.

The chain employs TRBV15 and TRBJ1-1; TRBD1 matches 7 bases. Trimming removed 6 bases from V and 1 base from J; junction bases left unmatched: 8. The CDR3 spans 15 residues. Germline CDR1 LNHNV, CDR2 YYDKDF (reference sequence). The CDR3, as DNA: TGTGCCACCAGTCCGAGACAGGGAGCGAACACTGAAGCTTTCTTT. Residues: CATSPRQGANTEAFF.

The chain links TRBV20-1 to TRBJ1-1; D gene ambiguous. CDR3 length equals 12 residues. Germline lookup yields CDR1 DFQATT and CDR2 SNEGSKA (reference sequence). Trimming left V 3 bases short and J 0 bases short, with 5 bases between. CDR3: CSASQMNTEAFF. The DNA of the CDR3 is TGCAGTGCTAGTCAGATGAACACTGAAGCTTTCTTT.

The chain couples TRBV28 to TRBJ2-5; D might be TRBD1 (5 bases). Germline lookup yields CDR1 MDHEN and CDR2 SYDVKM. CDR3 length: 18 amino acids. V lost 4 bases, J lost 2 bases, and 23 bases lay in between. CDR3 residues: CASSSLLLWEGAQETQYF. In DNA, the CDR3 is TGTGCCAGCAGTTCCCTCCTTCTATGGGAAGGGGCTCAAGAGACCCAGTACTTC.

The chain has TRBV12-3 or TRBV12-4 and TRBJ1-1; D not resolved. V was pared by 2 bases and J by 6 bases, with 4 bases between. The CDR3 is 11 residues long. DNA for the CDR3: TGTGCCAGCAGTTTAAACTCTGAAGCTTTCTTT. Translating gives CASSLNSEAFF.

V gene TRBV29-1 combines with J gene TRBJ1-4, with TRBD1 matching over 9 bases. With 5 bases clipped from V and 6 bases from J, the junction kept 10 bases outside the gene matches. This CDR3 is 15 amino acids long. Germline CDR1 reads SQVTM; CDR2 reads ANQGSEA. The CDR3: CSVRTGTGIDEKLFF. The CDR3 DNA sequence: TGCAGCGTTCGAACCGGGACAGGGATAGATGAAAAACTGTTTTTT.

V is TRBV9 and J is TRBJ2-5; TRBD2 matches 10 bases. The CDR3 runs to 16 residues. The V gene's germline CDR1 is SGDLS and CDR2 YYNGEE. The junction had 7 bases not matched to a gene; V was cut back by 0 bases and J by 5 bases. CDR3 bases: TGTGCCAGCAGCGTAGTCGGTAGCGGGGGGTGGGAGACCCAGTACTTC. As protein: CASSVVGSGGWETQYF.

The rearrangement links TRBV28 to TRBJ1-6, with no clear D. There are 14 residues in the CDR3. Trimming removed 5 bases at V and 8 bases at J, with 13 bases between. Per germline, CDR1 MDHEN and CDR2 SYDVKM. This CDR3 is CASSQAGLYSPLHF. Here the CDR3 DNA reads TGTGCCAGCAGTCAGGCCGGCCTTTATTCACCCCTCCACTTT.

The chain recombines TRBV6-2 or TRBV6-3 with TRBJ1-1; a weak D match, TRBD1 (6 bases). The V end was cut by 6 bases, the J end by 0 bases, with 14 bases between. This CDR3 is built from 15 residues. Germline V gene lookup returns CDR1 MNHEY and CDR2 SVGEGT. The DNA of the CDR3 is TGTGCCAGCAGCCGGTCCGGGACAATGAACACTGAAGCTTTCTTT. As protein: CASSRSGTMNTEAFF.

This clone was seen more than once but under ten times. The chain joins TRBV4-3 to TRBJ1-4, with a possible D match to TRBD1 (5 bases). V was shortened by 3 bases and J by 7 bases, with 12 bases between the two germline ends. The CDR3 has 14 residues. Germline CDR1 and CDR2: LGHNA and YSLEER. For the CDR3, the DNA is TGCGCCAGCAGCCACGGACATGGGGCTGAAAAACTGTTTTTT. Protein product: CASSHGHGAEKLFF.

A word on this clone: Other DNA sequences in the sample encode the same CDR3. The chain combines TRBV27 with TRBJ1-2; 7 bases are a match to TRBD1. The CDR3 is made up of 13 amino acids. Trimming at V came to 5 bases and at J to 3 bases, leaving 3 bases not matched to a gene. In germline, CDR1 is MNHEY, CDR2 SMNVEV (reference sequence). For the CDR3, the DNA is TGTGCCAGCAGTCCCGACAGGGACTATGGCTACACCTTC. It codes for CASSPDRDYGYTF.

This rearrangement joins TRBV19 to TRBJ1-5; TRBD1 might be the D (6 bases). The CDR3 has 16 residues. Per germline, CDR1 LNHDA and CDR2 SQIVND (reference sequence). The V gene lost 5 bases and the J gene lost 1 base, with 15 bases spanning the gap. The CDR3 DNA sequence: TGTGCCAGTAGTGTTGAACAGGGAAGGAGCAATCAGCCCCAGCATTTT. Translating it yields CASSVEQGRSNQPQHF. Full variable domain (rest looked up from reference TRBV19 and TRBJ1-5): DGGITQSPKYLFRKEGQNVTLSCEQNLNHDAMYWYRQDPGQGLRLIYYSQIVNDFQKGDIAEGYSVSREKKESFPLTVTSAQKNPTAFYLCASSVEQGRSNQPQHFGDGTRLSIL.

The J gene is TRBJ2-1, the V gene TRBV7-2; 14 positions agree with TRBD2. The CDR3 consists of 18 residues. Germline lookup yields CDR1 SGHTA and CDR2 FQGNSA. Trimming took 5 bases from V and 4 from J; bases not matched to a gene: 10. Here the CDR3 reads CASSGGLAGGPGYNEQFF. CDR3 sequence (DNA): TGTGCCAGCAGCGGAGGACTAGCGGGGGGCCCAGGGTACAATGAGCAGTTCTTC.